This is a list of T cell receptor beta chains from one sample in a study of beta chain features in type 1 diabetes. Produced via immunoSEQ multiplex PCR; TCRdb's table is partial and in-frame only. Among 230,000 or so clones listed, around 16% were seen once. Sample: naive CD4+ T cells from blood. The receptors were gathered from a man aged 25-45 years with type 1 diabetes. Each CDR3 is given with its conserved first and last residue. Fields, in order: V gene, J gene, D gene, clone size, CDR3 DNA, CDR3 protein. D genes are given only for firm matches. The listing skips clone size in some rows; elsewhere it reads once, few, many or a size class.

V: TRBV29-1; J: TRBJ2-1; D: NA; size: few; DNA: TGCAGCGTTACCCGGGCCCCCACTGAGCAGTTCTTC; CDR3: CSVTRAPTEQFF
V: TRBV7-9; J: TRBJ1-1; D: NA; size: NA; DNA: TGTGCCAGCAGCTTAGTTGCAGGGTACACTGAAGCTTTCTTT; CDR3: CASSLVAGYTEAFF
V: TRBV10-3; J: TRBJ2-1; D: NA; size: few; DNA: TGTGCCATCAGTGAGTCGGTTGGGGGTACAGATGAGCAGTTCTTC; CDR3: CAISESVGGTDEQFF
V: TRBV21-1; J: TRBJ2-7; D: NA; size: NA; DNA: TGTGCCAGCAGCAAAGTGTCGGAGCCTTGGTACGAGCAGTACTTC; CDR3: CASSKVSEPWYEQYF
V: TRBV4-2; J: TRBJ2-7; D: TRBD2; size: few; DNA: TGTGCCAGCAGCCAGGTGGGCGGGAGAAGCCACGAGCAGTACTTC; CDR3: CASSQVGGRSHEQYF
V: TRBV7-8; J: TRBJ2-1; D: NA; size: NA; DNA: TGTGCCAGCAGCTCTATAGGACAGAAGCAGTTCTTC; CDR3: CASSSIGQKQFF
V: TRBV13; J: TRBJ2-6; D: NA; size: once; DNA: TGTGCCAGCAGCCCGCGACAGGCTTTACTGACTTTC; CDR3: CASSPRQALLTF
V: TRBV29-1; J: TRBJ1-1; D: TRBD1; size: NA; DNA: TGCAGCGTTGAAGCACAGGGGGCGCAGGTTGAAGCTTTCTTT; CDR3: CSVEAQGAQVEAFF
V: TRBV14; J: TRBJ2-3; D: TRBD1; size: NA; DNA: TGTGCCAGCAGCCAAGCGACAGGGTGGGATACGCAGTATTTT; CDR3: CASSQATGWDTQYF
V: TRBV2; J: TRBJ2-2; D: NA; size: once; DNA: TGTGCCAGCATAAACGACAGGCCGGGCACCGGGGAGCTGTTTTTT; CDR3: CASINDRPGTGELFF
V: TRBV28; J: TRBJ2-7; D: TRBD1; size: NA; DNA: TGTGCCAGCAGTCGACTGCGGACAGGCGACGAGCAGTACTTC; CDR3: CASSRLRTGDEQYF
V: TRBV28; J: TRBJ2-2; D: TRBD1; size: few; DNA: TGTGCCAGCAGTTCAGGACAGGTTAACACCGGGGAGCTGTTTTTT; CDR3: CASSSGQVNTGELFF
V: TRBV9; J: TRBJ2-1; D: TRBD1; size: few; DNA: TGTGCCAGCAGCGTAGGGGACAGGGGCAATGAGCAGTTCTTC; CDR3: CASSVGDRGNEQFF
V: TRBV29-1; J: TRBJ1-2; D: TRBD1; size: NA; DNA: TGCAGCACCTTGGACAGGGATCACTATGGCTACACCTTC; CDR3: CSTLDRDHYGYTF
V: TRBV9; J: TRBJ2-5; D: NA; size: NA; DNA: TGTGCCAGCAGCACCAGCCTTCAAGAGACCCAGTACTTC; CDR3: CASSTSLQETQYF
V: TRBV7-9; J: TRBJ2-5; D: NA; size: NA; DNA: TGTGCCAGCAGCTCCCCGACTAGTACTGAGACCCAGTACTTC; CDR3: CASSSPTSTETQYF